This TCR beta chain stems from a study of T cell responses to AZD1222 COVID-19 vaccine. The trim removed 0 bases at V and 8 bases at J, leaving 6 bases unmatched. From germline, CDR1 is SGHTA and CDR2 FQGTGA. This CDR3 spans 15 amino acids. With respect to this clone: The target antigen is unknown.

Method: immunoSEQ multiplex PCR; TCRdb's copy keeps in-frame clones and lacks some. Among 95,000 to 150,000 clones listed, approximately 82% were seen once. Overall study results and limits: AZD1222 recipients seropositive at baseline numbered only 5 to 7.

V gene TRBV7-3 combines with J gene TRBJ2-3, with 9 bases that match TRBD2. This TCR derives from an adult who received the AZD1222 COVID-19 vaccine. This specimen consisted of peripheral blood, obtained 28 days after the second AZD1222 dose. CDR3 in DNA: TGTGCCAGCAGCTTAACGACCGCAGCGGGGGGTACGCAGTATTTT. It codes for CASSLTTAAGGTQYF.